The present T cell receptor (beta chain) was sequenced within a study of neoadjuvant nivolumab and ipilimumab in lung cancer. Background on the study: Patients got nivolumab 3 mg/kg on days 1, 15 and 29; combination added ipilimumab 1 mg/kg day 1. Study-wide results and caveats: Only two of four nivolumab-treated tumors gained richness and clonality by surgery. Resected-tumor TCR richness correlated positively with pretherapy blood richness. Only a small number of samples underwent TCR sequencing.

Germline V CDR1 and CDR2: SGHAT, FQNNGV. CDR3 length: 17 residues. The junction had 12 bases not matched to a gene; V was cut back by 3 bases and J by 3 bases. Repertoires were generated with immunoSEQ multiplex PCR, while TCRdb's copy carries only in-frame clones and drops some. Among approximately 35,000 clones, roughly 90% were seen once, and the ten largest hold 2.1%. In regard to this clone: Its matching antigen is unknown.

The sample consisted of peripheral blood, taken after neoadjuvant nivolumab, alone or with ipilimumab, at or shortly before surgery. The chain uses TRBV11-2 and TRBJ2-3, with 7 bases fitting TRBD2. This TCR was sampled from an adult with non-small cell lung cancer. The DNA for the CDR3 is TGTGCCAGCAGCTTTCCGAGTCAGGCTAGCGGAACAGATACGCAGTATTTT. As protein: CASSFPSQASGTDTQYF.